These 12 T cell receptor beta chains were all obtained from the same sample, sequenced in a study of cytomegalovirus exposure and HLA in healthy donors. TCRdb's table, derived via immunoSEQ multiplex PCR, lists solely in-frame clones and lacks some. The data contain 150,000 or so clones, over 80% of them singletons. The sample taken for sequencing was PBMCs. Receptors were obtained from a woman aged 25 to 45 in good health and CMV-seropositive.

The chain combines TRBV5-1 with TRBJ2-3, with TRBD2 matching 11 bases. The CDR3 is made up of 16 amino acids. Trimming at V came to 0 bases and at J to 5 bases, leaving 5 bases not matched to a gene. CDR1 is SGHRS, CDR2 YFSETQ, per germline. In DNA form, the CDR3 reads TGCGCCAGCAGCTTGGTTAGCGGGGGGGCTGGAGATACGCAGTATTTT. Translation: CASSLVSGGAGDTQYF.

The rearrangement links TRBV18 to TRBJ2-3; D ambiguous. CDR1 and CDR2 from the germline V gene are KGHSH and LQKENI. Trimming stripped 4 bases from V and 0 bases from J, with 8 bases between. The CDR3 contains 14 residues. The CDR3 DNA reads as TGTGCCAGCTCACGAGCGTTGAGCACAGATACGCAGTATTTT. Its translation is CASSRALSTDTQYF.

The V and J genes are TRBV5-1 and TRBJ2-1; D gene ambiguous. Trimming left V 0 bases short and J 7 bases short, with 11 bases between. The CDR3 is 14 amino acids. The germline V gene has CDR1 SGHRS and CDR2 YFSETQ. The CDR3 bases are TGCGCCAGCAGCTTGGTCCAGGTCAAGAATGAGCAGTTCTTC. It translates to CASSLVQVKNEQFF.

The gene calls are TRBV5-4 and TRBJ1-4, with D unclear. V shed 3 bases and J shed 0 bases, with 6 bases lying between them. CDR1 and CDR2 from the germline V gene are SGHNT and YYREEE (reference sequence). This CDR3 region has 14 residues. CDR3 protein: CASSSSATNEKLFF. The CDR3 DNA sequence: TGTGCCAGCAGCTCCTCAGCAACTAATGAAAAACTGTTTTTT.

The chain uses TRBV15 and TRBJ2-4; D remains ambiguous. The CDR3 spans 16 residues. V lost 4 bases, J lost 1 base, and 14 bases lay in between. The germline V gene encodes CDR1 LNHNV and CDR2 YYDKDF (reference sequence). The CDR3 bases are TGTGCCACCAGCACCGTCCCCCTAACCGCCAAAAACATTCAGTACTTC. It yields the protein CATSTVPLTAKNIQYF.

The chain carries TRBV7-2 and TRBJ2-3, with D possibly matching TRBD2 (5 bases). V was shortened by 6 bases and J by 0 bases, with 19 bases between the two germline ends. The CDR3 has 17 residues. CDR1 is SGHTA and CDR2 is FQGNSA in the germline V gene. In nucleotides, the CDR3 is TGTGCCAGCAGTTACCTCGGACTCAGGAAGAGCACAGATACGCAGTATTTT. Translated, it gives CASSYLGLRKSTDTQYF.

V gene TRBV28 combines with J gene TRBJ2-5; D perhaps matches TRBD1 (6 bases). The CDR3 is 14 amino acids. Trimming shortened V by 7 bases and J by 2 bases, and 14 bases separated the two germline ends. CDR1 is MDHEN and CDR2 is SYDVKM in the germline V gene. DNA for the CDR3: TGTGCCAGCACCAGGGGTGGTAGGCAAGAGACCCAGTACTTC. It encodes CASTRGGRQETQYF.

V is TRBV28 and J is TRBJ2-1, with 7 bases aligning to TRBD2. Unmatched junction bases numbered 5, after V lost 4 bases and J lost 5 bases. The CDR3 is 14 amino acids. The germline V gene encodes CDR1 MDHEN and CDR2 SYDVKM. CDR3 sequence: CASSSGRPNNEQFF. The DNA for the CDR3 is TGTGCCAGCAGTTCCGGGAGGCCGAACAATGAGCAGTTCTTC.

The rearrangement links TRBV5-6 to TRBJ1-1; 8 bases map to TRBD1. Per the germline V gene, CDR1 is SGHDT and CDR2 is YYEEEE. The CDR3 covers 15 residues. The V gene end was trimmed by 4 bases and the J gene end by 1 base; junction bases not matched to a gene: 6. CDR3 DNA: TGTGCCAGCAGCCCGGCAGGGGGCCGGAACACTGAAGCTTTCTTT. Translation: CASSPAGGRNTEAFF. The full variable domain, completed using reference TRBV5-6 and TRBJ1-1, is DAGVTQSPTHLIKTRGQQVTLRCSPKSGHDTVSWYQQALGQGPQFIFQYYEEEERQRGNFPDRFSGHQFPNYSSELNVNALLLGDSALYLCASSPAGGRNTEAFFGQGTRLTVV.

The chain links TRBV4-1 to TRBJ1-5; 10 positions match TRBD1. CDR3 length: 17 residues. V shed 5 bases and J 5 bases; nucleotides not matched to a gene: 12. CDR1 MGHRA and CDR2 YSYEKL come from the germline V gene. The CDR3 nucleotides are TGCGCCAGCAGCAAGGGACAGGGGACTGTTTCAGATCAGCCCCAGCATTTT. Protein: CASSKGQGTVSDQPQHF.

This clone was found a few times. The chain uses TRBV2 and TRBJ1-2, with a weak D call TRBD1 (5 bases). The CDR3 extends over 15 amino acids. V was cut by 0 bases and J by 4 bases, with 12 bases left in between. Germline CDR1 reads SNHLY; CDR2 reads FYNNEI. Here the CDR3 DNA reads TGTGCCAGCAGTGAAGCGCTTACGACAGTCTATGGCTACACCTTC. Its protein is CASSEALTTVYGYTF.

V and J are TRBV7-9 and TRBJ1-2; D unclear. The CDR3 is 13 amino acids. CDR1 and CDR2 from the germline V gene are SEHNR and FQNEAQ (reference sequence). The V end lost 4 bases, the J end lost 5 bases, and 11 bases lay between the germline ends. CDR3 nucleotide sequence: TGTGCCAGCAGCTACGGACTGCCATATGGCTACACCTTC. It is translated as CASSYGLPYGYTF.